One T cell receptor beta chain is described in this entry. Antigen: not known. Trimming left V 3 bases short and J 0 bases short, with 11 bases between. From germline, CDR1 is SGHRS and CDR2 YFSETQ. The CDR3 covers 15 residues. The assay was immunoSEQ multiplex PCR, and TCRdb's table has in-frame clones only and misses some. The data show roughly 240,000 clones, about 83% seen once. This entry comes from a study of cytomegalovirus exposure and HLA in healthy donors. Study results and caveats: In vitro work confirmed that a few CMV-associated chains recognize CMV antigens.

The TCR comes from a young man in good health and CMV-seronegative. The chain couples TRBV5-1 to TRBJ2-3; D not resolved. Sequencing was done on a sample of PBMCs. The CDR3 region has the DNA TGCGCCAGCAGCTCAGACAACCCTAGCACAGATACGCAGTATTTT. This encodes CASSSDNPSTDTQYF.